This entry features one T cell receptor beta chain sequence. The sample comes from a study of CD8 T cells in Susac syndrome. The CDR3 is made up of 15 amino acids. Germline CDR1 and CDR2: KGHSH and LQKENI. The ends were cut back, 0 bases at V and 1 base at J, with 8 bases in the middle. Random hexamers were used to reverse transcribe an amount of roughly 0.5 to 1 ug RNA. Amplification of TCR beta CDR3 was carried out by immunoSEQ multiplex PCR, which covered 54 Vbeta and 13 Jbeta segments. In TCRdb, the immunoSEQ multiplex PCR reads were re-called with MiXCR into one record per CDR3 protein. The table includes approximately 160,000 distinct CDR3 sequences, around 93% detected once.

This TCR was recovered from a human donor in good health. The chain employs TRBV18 and TRBJ2-3, with unresolved D. Sequencing input: CD4+ T cells from PBMCs. The CDR3 protein is CASSPPGLGTDTQYF. CDR3 coding DNA: TGTGCCAGCTCACCACCAGGGTTAGGCACAGATACGCAGTATTTT.